The 9 T cell receptor beta chains in this list originate from one sample, sequenced in a study of PD-1 blockade in classical Hodgkin lymphoma. Time point meaning: cycle 4 day 1 (C4D1), after less than seven weeks of nivolumab. All trial patients relapsed after autologous stem cell transplantation. Using magnetic negative selection, the CD4+ T cells were separated out of thawed PBMCs. Libraries were prepared by immunoSEQ multiplex PCR; TCRdb keeps only in-frame clonotypes and omits some of them. The sample lists 20,000 or so clones, approximately 87% occurring once. The sequences come from CD4+ T cells from blood, collected before the fourth cycle of nivolumab. These receptors were collected from a human donor with classical Hodgkin lymphoma.

V and J are TRBV19 and TRBJ2-6; no clear D. Trimming removed 2 bases from V and 4 bases from J, with 12 bases in between. The germline V gene has CDR1 LNHDA and CDR2 SQIVND (reference sequence). The CDR3 spans 16 residues. CDR3 region: CASSIIGPRGANVLTF. The CDR3 bases are TGTGCCAGTAGTATAATAGGACCGAGAGGGGCCAACGTCCTGACTTTC.

This clone has a single count. J is TRBJ2-3 and V is TRBV5-6; the match to TRBD2 covers 7 bases. The CDR3 length is 15 residues. The V and J ends lost 1 base and 0 bases, in that order; junction bases with no gene match: 2. The germline CDR1 and CDR2 sequences are SGHDT and YYEEEE. CDR3: CASSLMGGSTDTQYF. CDR3 bases: TGTGCCAGCAGCTTGATGGGGGGGAGCACAGATACGCAGTATTTT.

In DNA form, the CDR3 reads TGTGCCAGCAGTTTACGGCAAGGGGGAATATATTCACCCCTCCACTTT. Protein: CASSLRQGGIYSPLHF. The rearrangement links TRBV27 to TRBJ1-6; a weak D match, TRBD1 (6 bases). The germline V gene encodes CDR1 MNHEY and CDR2 SMNVEV (reference sequence). The CDR3 sequence is 16 residues long. V was clipped by 2 bases and J by 8 bases, with 16 bases between them.

CDR3: CAWSPKETQYF. The DNA of the CDR3 is TGTGCCTGGAGTCCCAAGGAGACCCAGTACTTC. The rearrangement uses TRBV30 and TRBJ2-5; D gene uncertain. The germline V gene encodes CDR1 GTSNPN and CDR2 SVGIG (reference sequence). Trimming cost V 2 bases and J 5 bases, with 6 bases left between them. The CDR3 spans 11 residues.

The chain has TRBV11-2 and TRBJ2-1; D unclear. The germline V and J ends were trimmed by 0 bases and 8 bases, with 8 bases remaining between them. The CDR3 runs to 13 residues. Germline CDR1 SGHAT, CDR2 FQNNGV. The CDR3 DNA is TGTGCCAGCAGCTTAGATCAAAATGATGAGCAGTTCTTC. This codes for CASSLDQNDEQFF. Looking up the rest from reference TRBV11-2 and TRBJ2-1 gives the full variable domain: EAGVAQSPRYKIIEKRQSVAFWCNPISGHATLYWYQQILGQGPKLLIQFQNNGVVDDSQLPKDRFSAERLKGVDSTLKIQPAKLEDSAVYLCASSLDQNDEQFFGPGTRLTVL.

This chain connects TRBV28 to TRBJ1-2, with D tentatively TRBD1 (5 bases). This CDR3 is built from 11 residues. V shed 2 bases and J shed 7 bases, with 5 bases lying between them. CDR1 and CDR2 from the germline V gene are MDHEN and SYDVKM. CDR3 sequence reads: CASSLGGGYTF. Written as DNA, the CDR3 is TGTGCCAGCAGTTTAGGGGGTGGCTACACCTTC.

This clone was counted between two and nine times. V is TRBV6-1 and J is TRBJ2-7, with D possibly being TRBD2 (6 bases). Germline V gene sequence: CDR1 MNHNS, CDR2 SASEGT. The CDR3 totals 15 residues. V was shortened by 1 base and J by 2 bases, with 12 bases between the two germline ends. The CDR3 loop is CASSEEVTRAYEQYF. CDR3 coding DNA: TGTGCCAGCAGTGAAGAGGTGACTAGGGCCTACGAGCAGTACTTC.

There are a few counts of this clone. The V call is TRBV27, the J call TRBJ2-3; D might be TRBD1 (5 bases). Between the trimmed V and J ends, which lost 5 bases and 2 bases, there was a span of 14 bases. The CDR3 covers 15 residues. The V gene's germline CDR1 is MNHEY and CDR2 SMNVEV (reference sequence). DNA of the CDR3: TGTGCCAGCAGTCCCCAGGGCTACTACACAGATACGCAGTATTTT. Residues: CASSPQGYYTDTQYF.

CDR3 DNA sequence: TGTGCCAGCAGACCCCAGGGGTACGATGAGCAGTTCTTC. The encoded protein is CASRPQGYDEQFF. The genes are TRBV5-8 and TRBJ2-1, with D possibly TRBD1 on 6 matching bases. The germline V gene encodes CDR1 SGHTS and CDR2 YDEGEE. Trimming cost V 5 bases and J 8 bases, with 14 bases left between them. The CDR3 runs to 13 residues.